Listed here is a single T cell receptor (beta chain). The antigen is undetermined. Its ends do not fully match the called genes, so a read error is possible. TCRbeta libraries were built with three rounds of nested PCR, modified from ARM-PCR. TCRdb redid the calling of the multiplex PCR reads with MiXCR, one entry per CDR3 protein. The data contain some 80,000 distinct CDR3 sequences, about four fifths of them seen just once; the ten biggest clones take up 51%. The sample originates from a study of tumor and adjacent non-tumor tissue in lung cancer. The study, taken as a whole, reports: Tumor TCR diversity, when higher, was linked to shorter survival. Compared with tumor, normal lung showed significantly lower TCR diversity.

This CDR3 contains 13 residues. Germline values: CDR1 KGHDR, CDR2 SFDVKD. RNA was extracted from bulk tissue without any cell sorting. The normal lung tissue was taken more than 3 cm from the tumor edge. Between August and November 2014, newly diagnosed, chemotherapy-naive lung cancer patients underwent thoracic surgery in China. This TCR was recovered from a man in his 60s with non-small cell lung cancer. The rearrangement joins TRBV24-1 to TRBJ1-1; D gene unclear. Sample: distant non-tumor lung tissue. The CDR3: CVTNGEERTEAFF. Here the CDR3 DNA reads TGTGTCACCAATGGAGAGGAGAGGACTGAAGCTTTCTTT.